What follows is one TCR beta chain and its context. This record comes from a study of brain T cells in children with intractable seizures. Assay used: immunoSEQ multiplex PCR; TCRdb lists only in-frame clones, some missing. The sample consists of fewer than 50,000 clones, 80% to 95% of them appearing once. The origin of this receptor is a girl aged 2-15 years with tuberous sclerosis and intractable seizures. Sample: peripheral blood, taken at surgery.

DNA for the CDR3: TGTGCCAGCAGGACGTCCCGGGACAGCTACGAGCAGTACTTC. Residues: CASRTSRDSYEQYF. V is TRBV2 and J is TRBJ2-7; TRBD1 matches 7 bases. The V and J ends lost 6 bases and 3 bases, in that order; junction bases with no gene match: 8. This CDR3 is built from 14 residues. Germline V gives CDR1 SNHLY, CDR2 FYNNEI.